These T cell receptor beta chains were read from a single sample in a study of T-cell reconstitution after alpha-beta-depleted transplantation in children. Using its own MiXCR run on the PCR reads, TCRdb lists one record per CDR3 protein. The repertoire holds a few hundred thousand distinct CDR3 sequences, with 10% to 15% as singletons. The source was PBMCs, mostly from graft donor cells, collected 360 days after TCRalphabeta/CD19-depleted stem cell transplant. These receptor sequences come from a male patient younger than 18 who had a stem cell transplant for acute myeloid leukemia, so the T cells may come from the graft donor. CDR3s include the opening cysteine and the closing phenylalanine or tryptophan.

v_gene	j_gene	len	CDR3aa
TRBV9	TRBJ1-1	17	CASSVAGGLGRNTEAFF
TRBV6-2/TRBV6-3	TRBJ2-2	11	CASVGTGELFF
TRBV12-3/TRBV12-4	TRBJ1-2	15	CASSKGTGVNYGYTF
TRBV9	TRBJ1-6	14	CASSPDYWGSPLHF
TRBV9	TRBJ1-2	13	CASSVSGPYGYTF
TRBV29-1	TRBJ2-1	12	CSVTRSYNEQFF
TRBV29-1	TRBJ2-5	15	CSVRMVVKAQETQYF
TRBV9	TRBJ2-1	13	CASSGGVDNEQFF
TRBV6-2/TRBV6-3	TRBJ2-5	16	CASSYRLAGVQETQYF
TRBV12-3/TRBV12-4	TRBJ2-7	15	CASSRGQRGPYEQYF
TRBV5-1	TRBJ2-3	18	CASSFRAQALFNTDTQYF
TRBV12-3/TRBV12-4	TRBJ2-3	17	CASSFRGSGEGTDTQYF
TRBV12-2	TRBJ2-5	17	CASRLPPLGDGQQTQYF
TRBV4-3	TRBJ2-7	17	CASSQDMASGGTYEQYF
TRBV27	TRBJ1-5	14	CASSHRGTNQPQHF
TRBV20-1	TRBJ2-2	15	CSAPLQLANTGELFF
TRBV6-5	TRBJ1-5	17	CASSYLRDRLRNQPQHF
TRBV13	TRBJ2-3	17	CASSLGLAGGPPDTQYF
TRBV7-2	TRBJ2-5	15	CASSPPGDLQETQYF
TRBV6-2/TRBV6-3	TRBJ2-7	15	CASSYSSGTYYEQYF
TRBV28	TRBJ1-2	14	CASSMGQGNYGYTF
TRBV5-1	TRBJ2-7	15	CASSLAQSGPYEQYF
TRBV6-4	TRBJ2-1	14	CARSNRDFHNEQFF